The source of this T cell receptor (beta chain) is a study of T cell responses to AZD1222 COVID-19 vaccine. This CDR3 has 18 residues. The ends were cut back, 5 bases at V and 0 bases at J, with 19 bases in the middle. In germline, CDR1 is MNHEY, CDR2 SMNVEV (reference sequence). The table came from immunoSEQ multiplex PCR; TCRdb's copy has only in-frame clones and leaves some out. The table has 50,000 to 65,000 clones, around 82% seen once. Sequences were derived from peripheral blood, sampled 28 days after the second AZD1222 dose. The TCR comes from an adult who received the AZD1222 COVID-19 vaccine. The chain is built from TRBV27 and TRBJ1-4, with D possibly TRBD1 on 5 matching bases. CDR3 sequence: CASSGGLHTGATNEKLFF. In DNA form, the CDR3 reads TGTGCCAGCAGTGGGGGACTGCACACTGGGGCAACTAATGAAAAACTGTTTTTT.